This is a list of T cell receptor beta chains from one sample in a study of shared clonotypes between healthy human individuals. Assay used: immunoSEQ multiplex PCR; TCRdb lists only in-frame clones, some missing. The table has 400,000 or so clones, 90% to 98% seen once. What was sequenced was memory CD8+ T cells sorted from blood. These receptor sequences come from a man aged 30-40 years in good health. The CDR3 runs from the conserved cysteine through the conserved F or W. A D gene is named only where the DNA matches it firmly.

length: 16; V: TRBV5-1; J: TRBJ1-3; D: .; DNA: TGCGCCAGCAGCTTGGCTCTACAGGGCTCTGGAAACACCATATATTTT; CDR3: CASSLALQGSGNTIYF
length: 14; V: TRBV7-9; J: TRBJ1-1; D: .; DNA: TGTGCCAGCAGCTTAGAGGGGTGGAGCACTGAAGCTTTCTTT; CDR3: CASSLEGWSTEAFF
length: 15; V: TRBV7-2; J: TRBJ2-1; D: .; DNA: TGTGCCAGCAGCTGGGGTAGGGGGAGACGGGATGAGCAGTTCTTC; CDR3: CASSWGRGRRDEQFF
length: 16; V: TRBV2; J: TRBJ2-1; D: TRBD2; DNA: TGTGCCAGCAGTGTAAGGGCTAGCGGGACCCACAATGAGCAGTTCTTC; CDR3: CASSVRASGTHNEQFF
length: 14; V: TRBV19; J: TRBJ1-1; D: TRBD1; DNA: TGTGCCAGTAGTTTCGGGACAGGGAACACTGAAGCTTTCTTT; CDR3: CASSFGTGNTEAFF
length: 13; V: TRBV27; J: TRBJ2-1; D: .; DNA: TGTGCCAGCACCCGGAATCCTGTCGATGAGCAGTTCTTC; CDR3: CASTRNPVDEQFF
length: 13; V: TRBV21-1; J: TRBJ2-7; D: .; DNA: TGTGCCAGCAGCAAAGGATGGGGCGACGAGCAGTACTTC; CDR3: CASSKGWGDEQYF
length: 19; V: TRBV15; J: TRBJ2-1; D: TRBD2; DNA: TGTGCCACCAGCAGGGGGGCAACTAGCGGGAGGCTTACCTACAATGAGCAGTTCTTC; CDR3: CATSRGATSGRLTYNEQFF
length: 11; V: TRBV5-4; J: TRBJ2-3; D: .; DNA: TGTGCCAGCGGTGGCACAGATACGCAGTATTTT; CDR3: CASGGTDTQYF
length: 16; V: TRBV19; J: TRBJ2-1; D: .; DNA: TGTGCCAGTAGTATAGGATCCGGGACACCTTACAATGAGCAGTTCTTC; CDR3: CASSIGSGTPYNEQFF
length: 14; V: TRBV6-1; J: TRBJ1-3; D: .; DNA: TGTGCCAGCTCGGAGGTCAACTCTGGAAACACCATATATTTT; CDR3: CASSEVNSGNTIYF
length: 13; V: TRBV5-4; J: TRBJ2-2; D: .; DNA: TGTGCCAGCAGCTTGGAGTCCACCGGGGAGCTGTTTTTT; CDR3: CASSLESTGELFF
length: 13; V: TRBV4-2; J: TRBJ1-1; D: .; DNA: TGTGCCAGCAGCCCCACCCTAGTCACTGAAGCTTTCTTT; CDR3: CASSPTLVTEAFF
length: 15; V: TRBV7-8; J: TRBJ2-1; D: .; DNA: TGTGCCAGCAGTTTTGACATACCGTCCTACAATGAGCAGTTCTTC; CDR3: CASSFDIPSYNEQFF
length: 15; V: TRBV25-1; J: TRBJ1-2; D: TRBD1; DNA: TGTGCCAGCAGGGGGACAGGGTATTTTTTATATGGCTACACCTTC; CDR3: CASRGTGYFLYGYTF
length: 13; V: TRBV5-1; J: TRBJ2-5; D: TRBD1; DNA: TGCGCCAGCAGCTCGAACAGGGGAGAGACCCAGTACTTC; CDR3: CASSSNRGETQYF
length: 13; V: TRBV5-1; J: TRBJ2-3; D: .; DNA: TGCGCCAGCAGCCTACAGGGCACAGATACGCAGTATTTT; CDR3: CASSLQGTDTQYF